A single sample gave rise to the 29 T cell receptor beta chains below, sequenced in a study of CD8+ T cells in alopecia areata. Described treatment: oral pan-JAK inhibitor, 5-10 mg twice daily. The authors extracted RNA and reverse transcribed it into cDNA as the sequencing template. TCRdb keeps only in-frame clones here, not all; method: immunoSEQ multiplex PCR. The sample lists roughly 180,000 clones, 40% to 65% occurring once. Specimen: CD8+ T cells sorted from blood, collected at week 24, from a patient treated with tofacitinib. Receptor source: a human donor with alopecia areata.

The CDR3 is CASSPRDGPRETQYF. In DNA, the CDR3 is TGTGCCAGCAGTCCCCGGGACGGGCCCAGGGAGACCCAGTACTTC. The gene calls are TRBV6-1 and TRBJ2-5; perhaps D is TRBD1 or TRBD2 (5 bases each). The CDR3 is made up of 15 amino acids. Germline V gene data show CDR1 as MNHNS and CDR2 as SASEGT. V was pared by 5 bases and J by 5 bases, with 18 bases between.

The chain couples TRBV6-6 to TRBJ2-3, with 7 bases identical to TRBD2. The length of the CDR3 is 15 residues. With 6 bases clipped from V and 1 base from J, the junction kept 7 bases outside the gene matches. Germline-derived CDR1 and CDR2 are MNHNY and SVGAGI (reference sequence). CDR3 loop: CASSIRAGGTDTQYF. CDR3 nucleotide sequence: TGTGCCAGCAGCATCCGGGCGGGGGGCACAGATACGCAGTATTTT.

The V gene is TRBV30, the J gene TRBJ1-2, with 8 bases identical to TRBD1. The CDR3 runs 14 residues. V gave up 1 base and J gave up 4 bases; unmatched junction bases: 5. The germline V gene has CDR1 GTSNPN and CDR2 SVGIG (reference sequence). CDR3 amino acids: CAWSGDRNIYGYTF. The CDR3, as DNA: TGTGCCTGGAGTGGGGACAGGAATATCTATGGCTACACCTTC.

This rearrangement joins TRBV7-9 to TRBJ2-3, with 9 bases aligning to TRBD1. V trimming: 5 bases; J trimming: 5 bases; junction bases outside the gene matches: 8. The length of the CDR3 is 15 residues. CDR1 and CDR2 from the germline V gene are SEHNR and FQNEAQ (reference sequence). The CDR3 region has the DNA TGTGCCAGCAGCGAGGGACAGGGAGAAGAAGATACGCAGTATTTT. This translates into CASSEGQGEEDTQYF.

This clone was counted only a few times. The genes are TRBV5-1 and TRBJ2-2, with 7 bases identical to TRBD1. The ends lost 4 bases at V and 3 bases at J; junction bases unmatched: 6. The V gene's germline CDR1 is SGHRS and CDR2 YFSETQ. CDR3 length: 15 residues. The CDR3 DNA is TGCGCCAGCAGCACCTCCGGGACAGACACCGGGGAGCTGTTTTTT. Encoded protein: CASSTSGTDTGELFF.

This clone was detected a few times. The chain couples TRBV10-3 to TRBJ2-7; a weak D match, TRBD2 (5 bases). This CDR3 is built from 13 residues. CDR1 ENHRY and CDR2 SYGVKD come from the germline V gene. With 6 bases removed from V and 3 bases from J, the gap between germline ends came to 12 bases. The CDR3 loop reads CAISPGTGYEQYF. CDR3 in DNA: TGTGCCATCAGCCCGGGAACCGGCTACGAGCAGTACTTC.

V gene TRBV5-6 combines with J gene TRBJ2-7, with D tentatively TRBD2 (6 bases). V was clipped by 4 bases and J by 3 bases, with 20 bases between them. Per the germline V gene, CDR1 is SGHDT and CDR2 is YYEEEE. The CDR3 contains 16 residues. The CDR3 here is CASSGGTRSPNYEQYF. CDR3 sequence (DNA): TGTGCCAGCAGCGGGGGGACCAGGAGCCCTAACTACGAGCAGTACTTC.

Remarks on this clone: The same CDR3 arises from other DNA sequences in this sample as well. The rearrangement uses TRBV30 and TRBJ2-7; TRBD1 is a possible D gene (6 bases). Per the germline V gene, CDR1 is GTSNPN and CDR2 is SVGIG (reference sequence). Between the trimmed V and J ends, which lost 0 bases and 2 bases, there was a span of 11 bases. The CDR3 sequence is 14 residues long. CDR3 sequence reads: CAWSVGQGTYEQYF. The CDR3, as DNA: TGTGCCTGGAGTGTCGGGCAGGGGACCTACGAGCAGTACTTC.

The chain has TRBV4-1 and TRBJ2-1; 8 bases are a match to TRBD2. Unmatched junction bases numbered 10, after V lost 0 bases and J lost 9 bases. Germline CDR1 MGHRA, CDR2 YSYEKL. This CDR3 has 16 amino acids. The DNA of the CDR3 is TGCGCCAGCAGCCAAGATTTGAGCGGGGGTTTCGGTGAGCAGTTCTTC. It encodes CASSQDLSGGFGEQFF.

The DNA for the CDR3 is TGTGCCATCAGTGTGGATAGCAATCAGCCCCAGCATTTT. Its translation: CAISVDSNQPQHF. This rearrangement joins TRBV10-3 to TRBJ1-5; D uncertain. The V end was cut by 4 bases, the J end by 0 bases, with 4 bases between. The CDR3 runs to 13 residues. Germline loops: CDR1 ENHRY, CDR2 SYGVKD.

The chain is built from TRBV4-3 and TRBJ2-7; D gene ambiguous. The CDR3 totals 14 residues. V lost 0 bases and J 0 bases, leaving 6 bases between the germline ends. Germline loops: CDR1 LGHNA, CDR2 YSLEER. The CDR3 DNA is TGCGCCAGCAGCCAAGATCGAATCTCCTACGAGCAGTACTTC. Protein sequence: CASSQDRISYEQYF.

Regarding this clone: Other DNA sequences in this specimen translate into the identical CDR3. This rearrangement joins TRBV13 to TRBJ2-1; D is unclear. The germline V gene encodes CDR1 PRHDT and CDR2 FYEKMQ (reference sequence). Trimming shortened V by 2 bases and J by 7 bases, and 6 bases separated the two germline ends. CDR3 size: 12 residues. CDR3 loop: CASSLLGNEQFF. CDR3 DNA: TGTGCCAGCAGCTTACTGGGTAATGAGCAGTTCTTC.

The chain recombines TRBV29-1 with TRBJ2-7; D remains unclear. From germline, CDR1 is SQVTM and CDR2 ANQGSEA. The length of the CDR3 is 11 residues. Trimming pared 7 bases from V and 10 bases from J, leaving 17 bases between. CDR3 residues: CSATDTVLQYF. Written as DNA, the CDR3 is TGCAGCGCCACGGATACGGTTCTCCAGTACTTC.

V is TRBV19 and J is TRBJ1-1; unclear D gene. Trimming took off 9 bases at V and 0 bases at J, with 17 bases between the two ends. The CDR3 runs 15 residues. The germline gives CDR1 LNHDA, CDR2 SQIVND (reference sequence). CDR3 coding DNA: TGTGCCAGCCGATGGGCACCCCAAATGAACACTGAAGCTTTCTTT. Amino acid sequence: CASRWAPQMNTEAFF.

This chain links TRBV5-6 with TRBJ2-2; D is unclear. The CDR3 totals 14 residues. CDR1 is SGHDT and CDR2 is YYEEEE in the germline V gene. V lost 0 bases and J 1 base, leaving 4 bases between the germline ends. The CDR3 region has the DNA TGTGCCAGCAGCTTGGGTGTGAACACCGGGGAGCTGTTTTTT. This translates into CASSLGVNTGELFF.

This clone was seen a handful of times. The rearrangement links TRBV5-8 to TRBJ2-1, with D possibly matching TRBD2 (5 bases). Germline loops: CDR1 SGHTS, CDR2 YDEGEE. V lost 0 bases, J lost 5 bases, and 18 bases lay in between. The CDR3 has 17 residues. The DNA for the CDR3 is TGTGCCAGCAGCTTGGGCCTTAGCGACGAGAGGGACAATGAGCAGTTCTTC. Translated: CASSLGLSDERDNEQFF.

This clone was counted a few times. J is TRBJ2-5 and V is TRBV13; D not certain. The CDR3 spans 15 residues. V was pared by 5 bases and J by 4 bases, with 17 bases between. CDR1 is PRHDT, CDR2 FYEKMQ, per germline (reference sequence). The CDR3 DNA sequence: TGTGCCAGCAGCAGCGTCACGGGCGCAGTAGAGACCCAGTACTTC. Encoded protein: CASSSVTGAVETQYF.

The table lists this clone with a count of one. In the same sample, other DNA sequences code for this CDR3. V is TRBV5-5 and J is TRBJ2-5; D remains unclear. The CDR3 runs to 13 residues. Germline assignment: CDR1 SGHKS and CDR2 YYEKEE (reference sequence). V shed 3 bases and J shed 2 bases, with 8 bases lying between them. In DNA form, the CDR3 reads TGTGCCAGCAGCTCCGACATTCAAGAGACCCAGTACTTC. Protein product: CASSSDIQETQYF. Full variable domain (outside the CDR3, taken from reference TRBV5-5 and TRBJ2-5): DAGVTQSPTHLIKTRGQQVTLRCSPISGHKSVSWYQQVLGQGPQFIFQYYEKEERGRGNFPDRFSARQFPNYSSELNVNALLLGDSALYLCASSSDIQETQYFGPGTRLLVL.

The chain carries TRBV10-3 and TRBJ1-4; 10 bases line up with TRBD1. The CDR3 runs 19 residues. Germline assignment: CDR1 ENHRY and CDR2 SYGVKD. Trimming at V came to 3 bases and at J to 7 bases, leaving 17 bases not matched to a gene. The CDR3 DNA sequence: TGTGCCATCAGTGACCCCACAAGACAGGGGGCGCACCAAGGTGAAAAACTGTTTTTT. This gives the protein CAISDPTRQGAHQGEKLFF.

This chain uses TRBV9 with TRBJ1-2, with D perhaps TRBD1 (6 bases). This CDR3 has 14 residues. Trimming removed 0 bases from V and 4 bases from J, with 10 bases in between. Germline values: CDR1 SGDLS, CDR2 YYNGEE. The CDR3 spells CASSVEGGPYGYTF. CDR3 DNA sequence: TGTGCCAGCAGCGTAGAAGGGGGTCCCTATGGCTACACCTTC.

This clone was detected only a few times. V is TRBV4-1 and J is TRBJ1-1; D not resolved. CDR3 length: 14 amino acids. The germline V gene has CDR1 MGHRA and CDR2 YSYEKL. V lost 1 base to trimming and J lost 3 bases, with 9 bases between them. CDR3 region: CASSQVLRDTEAFF. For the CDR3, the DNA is TGCGCCAGCAGCCAAGTATTGAGGGACACTGAAGCTTTCTTT.

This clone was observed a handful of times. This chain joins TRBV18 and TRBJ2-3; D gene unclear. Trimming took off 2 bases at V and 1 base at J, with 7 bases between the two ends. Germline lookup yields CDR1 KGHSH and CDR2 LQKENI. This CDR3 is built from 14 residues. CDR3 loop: CASSPKARTDTQYF. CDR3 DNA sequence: TGTGCCAGCTCACCAAAGGCCCGCACAGATACGCAGTATTTT.

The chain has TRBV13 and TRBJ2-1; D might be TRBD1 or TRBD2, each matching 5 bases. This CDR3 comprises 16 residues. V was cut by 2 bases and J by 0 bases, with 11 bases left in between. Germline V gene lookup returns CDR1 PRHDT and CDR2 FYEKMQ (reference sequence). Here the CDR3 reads CASSLQAGSSYNEQFF. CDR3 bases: TGTGCCAGCAGCTTACAGGCAGGGAGCTCCTACAATGAGCAGTTCTTC. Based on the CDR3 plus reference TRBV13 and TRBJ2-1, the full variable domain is AAGVIQSPRHLIKEKRETATLKCYPIPRHDTVYWYQQGPGQDPQFLISFYEKMQSDKGSIPDRFSAQQFSDYHSELNMSSLELGDSALYFCASSLQAGSSYNEQFFGPGTRLTVL.

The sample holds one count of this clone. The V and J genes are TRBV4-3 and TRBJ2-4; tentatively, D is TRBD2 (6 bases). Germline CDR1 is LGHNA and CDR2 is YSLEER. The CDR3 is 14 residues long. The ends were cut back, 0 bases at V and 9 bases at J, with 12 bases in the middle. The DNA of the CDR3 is TGCGCCAGCAGCCAAGATGAGGCGGGGTCCATTCAGTACTTC. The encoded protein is CASSQDEAGSIQYF.

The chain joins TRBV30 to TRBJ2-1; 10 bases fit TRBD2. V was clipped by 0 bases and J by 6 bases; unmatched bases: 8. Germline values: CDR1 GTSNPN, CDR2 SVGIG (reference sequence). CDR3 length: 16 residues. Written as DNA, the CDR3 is TGTGCCTGGAGTGTCGGTAGCGGGGGGCCCTCCAATGAGCAGTTCTTC. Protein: CAWSVGSGGPSNEQFF.

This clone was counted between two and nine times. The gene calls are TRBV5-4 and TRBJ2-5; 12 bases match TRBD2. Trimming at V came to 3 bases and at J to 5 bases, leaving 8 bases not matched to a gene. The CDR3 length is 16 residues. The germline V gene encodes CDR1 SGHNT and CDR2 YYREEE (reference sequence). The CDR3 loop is CASSSRASGGAETQYF. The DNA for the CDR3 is TGTGCCAGCAGCTCGAGGGCTAGCGGGGGGGCGGAGACCCAGTACTTC.

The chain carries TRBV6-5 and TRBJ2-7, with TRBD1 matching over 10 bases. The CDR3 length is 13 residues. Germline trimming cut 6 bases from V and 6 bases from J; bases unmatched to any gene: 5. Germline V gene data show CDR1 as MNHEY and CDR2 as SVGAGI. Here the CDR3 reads CASRPGQGSEQYF. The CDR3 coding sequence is TGTGCCAGCAGGCCGGGACAGGGGTCCGAGCAGTACTTC.

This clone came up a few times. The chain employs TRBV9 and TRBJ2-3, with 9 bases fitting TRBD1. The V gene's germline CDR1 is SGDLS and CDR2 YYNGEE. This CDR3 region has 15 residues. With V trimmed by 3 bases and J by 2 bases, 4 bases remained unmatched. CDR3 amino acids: CASSGTGVDTDTQYF. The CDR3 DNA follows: TGTGCCAGCAGCGGGACAGGGGTGGACACAGATACGCAGTATTTT.

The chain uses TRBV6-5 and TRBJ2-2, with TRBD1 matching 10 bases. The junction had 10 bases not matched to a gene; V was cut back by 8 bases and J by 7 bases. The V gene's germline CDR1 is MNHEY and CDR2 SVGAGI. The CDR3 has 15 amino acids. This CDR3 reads CASATGQGFSGELFF. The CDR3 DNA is TGTGCCAGCGCCACGGGACAGGGGTTTAGCGGGGAGCTGTTTTTT.